This T cell receptor (beta chain) was retrieved from a study of kidney transplant recipient with SARS-CoV-2 infection. The V end was cut by 0 bases, the J end by 1 base, with 16 bases between. From germline, CDR1 is SGHRS and CDR2 YFSETQ. The CDR3 totals 17 residues. This clonotype was recorded many times. A single record per CDR3 protein comes from TCRdb applying MiXCR to the reads. Of approximately 250,000 distinct CDR3 sequences detected, roughly 26% appear once; the ten largest clones hold about 7%. The V and J genes are TRBV5-1 and TRBJ1-1; perhaps TRBD1 as D (5 bases). The material was a blood sample, obtained at baseline and between days 110 and 120 from a kidney transplant recipient. The clonotype originates from a male patient aged 30 to 40 who had COVID-19 and was a kidney transplant recipient. Some T cells may trace back to the graft donor. CDR3 in DNA: TGCGCCAGCAGCTTGGCCCGAGGGGAAGGGGCGAACACTGAAGCTTTCTTT. Its protein is CASSLARGEGANTEAFF. The full variable domain, completed using reference TRBV5-1 and TRBJ1-1, is KAGVTQTPRYLIKTRGQQVTLSCSPISGHRSVSWYQQTPGQGLQFLFEYFSETQRNKGNFPGRFSGRQFSNSRSEMNVSTLELGDSALYLCASSLARGEGANTEAFFGQGTRLTVV.